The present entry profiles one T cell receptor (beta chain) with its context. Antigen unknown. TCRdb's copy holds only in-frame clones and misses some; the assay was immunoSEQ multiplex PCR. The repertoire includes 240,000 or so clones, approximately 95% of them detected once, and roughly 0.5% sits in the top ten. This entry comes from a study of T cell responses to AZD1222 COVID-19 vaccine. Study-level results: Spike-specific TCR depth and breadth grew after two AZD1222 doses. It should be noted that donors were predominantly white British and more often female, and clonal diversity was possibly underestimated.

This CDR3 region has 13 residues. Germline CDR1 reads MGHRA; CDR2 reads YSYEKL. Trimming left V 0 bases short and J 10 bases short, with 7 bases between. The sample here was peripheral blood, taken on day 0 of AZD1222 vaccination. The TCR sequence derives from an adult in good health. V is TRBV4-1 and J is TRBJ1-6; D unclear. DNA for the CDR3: TGCGCCAGCAGCCAAGATAGGGAATCACCCCTCCACTTT. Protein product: CASSQDRESPLHF.